Below, 4 T cell receptor beta chains from the same sample are listed, as sequenced in a study of blood T cell repertoires in COVID-19 (TCRdb year 2020). Libraries were built with the immunoSEQ multiplex PCR assay. TCRdb holds this immuneACCESS table with in-frame rearrangements only. Some clones are missing; in checked studies, unresolved V genes explain under half, and the rest has no known cause. The sample profile shows 150,000 to 200,000 clones; approximately 89% of them were found once. 0.77% of the sample rests with the top ten. The sample was PBMCs or T cells enriched from blood (not recorded which). These receptors all come from a woman aged 18-30 years who had recovered from COVID-19.

The J gene is TRBJ2-5, the V gene TRBV7-2; the match to TRBD2 covers 12 bases. The germline V gene has CDR1 SGHTA and CDR2 FQGNSA. This CDR3 spans 15 amino acids. V dropped 4 bases and J dropped 5; count of bases not matched to a gene: 5. CDR3 loop: CASSSPTSGSETQYF. CDR3 sequence (DNA): TGTGCCAGCAGCTCGCCGACTAGCGGGAGTGAGACCCAGTACTTC.

As regards this clone: Its ends do not fully match the called genes, so a read error is possible. V is TRBV7-7 and J is TRBJ2-7; TRBD1 agrees at 7 bases. CDR1 is SSHAT and CDR2 is FNYEAQ in the germline V gene (reference sequence). This CDR3 has 13 residues. CDR3 residues: CASSFRQGYEQYF. The CDR3 DNA reads TGTGCTAGCAGCTTCAGACAGGGCTACGAGCAGTACTTC.

V is TRBV20-1 and J is TRBJ2-7; the match to TRBD2 covers 8 bases. Germline assignment: CDR1 DFQATT and CDR2 SNEGSKA (reference sequence). CDR3 length equals 15 residues. The V and J ends lost 3 bases and 2 bases, in that order; junction bases with no gene match: 9. This CDR3 is CSASWPISGTYEQYF. In DNA, the CDR3 is TGCAGTGCTAGTTGGCCCATTAGCGGGACCTACGAGCAGTACTTC.

The rearrangement uses TRBV28 and TRBJ2-4; the D gene is possibly TRBD1 (7 bases). The CDR3 length is 18 residues. Germline values: CDR1 MDHEN, CDR2 SYDVKM. Trimming cost V 3 bases and J 0 bases, with 18 bases left between them. CDR3: CASSLGSGGLGAKNIQYF. The DNA of the CDR3 is TGTGCCAGCAGTTTGGGTTCAGGGGGGCTAGGAGCCAAAAACATTCAGTACTTC.